The 4 T cell receptor beta chains presented below share a single source sample, sequenced in a study of shared clonotypes between healthy human individuals. The table came from immunoSEQ multiplex PCR; TCRdb's copy has only in-frame clones and leaves some out. The sample shows about 1.5 million clones, roughly 96% of them seen only once. The material sequenced was naive CD4+ T cells sorted from blood. Subset reported: CD45RA+ positively selected. Source of these receptors: a man younger than 40 in good health.

This clone is a singleton in its sample. The chain employs TRBV7-9 and TRBJ2-7; D gene unclear. V lost 3 bases and J lost 3, with 9 bases in between. The CDR3 consists of 13 residues. Germline CDR1 reads SEHNR; CDR2 reads FQNEAQ (reference sequence). As DNA, the CDR3 is TGTGCCAGCAGCTTGGCCTCTATCTACGAGCAGTACTTC. Translation: CASSLASIYEQYF. The whole variable domain, filled in from reference TRBV7-9 and TRBJ2-7, reads DTGVSQNPRHKITKRGQNVTFRCDPISEHNRLYWYRQTLGQGPEFLTYFQNEAQLEKSRLLSDRFSAERPKGSFSTLEIQRTEQGDSAMYLCASSLASIYEQYFGPGTRLTVT.

The genes are TRBV19 and TRBJ2-1; TRBD2 matches 13 bases. V shed 9 bases and J 10 bases; nucleotides not matched to a gene: 12. The CDR3 consists of 15 residues. The germline gives CDR1 LNHDA, CDR2 SQIVND (reference sequence). CDR3 nucleotides: TGTGCCAGCCTGACTAGCGGGAGGCCCGGACAAGAGCAGTTCTTC. Amino acid sequence: CASLTSGRPGQEQFF.

The chain employs TRBV28 and TRBJ2-3, with D perhaps TRBD1 (6 bases). CDR1 is MDHEN, CDR2 SYDVKM, per germline. The V end lost 6 bases, the J end lost 6 bases, and 22 bases lay between the germline ends. The CDR3 runs 16 residues. The CDR3 spells CASRPTDSRSSDTQYF. The DNA for the CDR3 is TGTGCCAGCAGGCCGACGGACAGCAGGTCCAGTGATACGCAGTATTTT.

This clone showed up just a few times. This rearrangement joins TRBV10-3 to TRBJ1-4, with D unclear. The V and J ends lost 6 bases and 3 bases respectively, with 2 bases between them. Germline V lookup: CDR1 ENHRY, CDR2 SYGVKD. This CDR3 is built from 11 residues. DNA of the CDR3: TGTGCCATCAGCGCTAATGAAAAACTGTTTTTT. Translation: CAISANEKLFF.